The table lists the clone carrying this T cell receptor beta chain with many counts. Its antigen is unidentified. The data stem from a study of T-cell reconstitution after alpha-beta-depleted transplantation in children. Broader study findings: High day-60 TCRbeta diversity in some patients came from surviving recipient T cells and thymic progenitors.

This sample's TCRbeta library carried unique molecular identifier barcodes. MiXCR, run by TCRdb on the PCR reads, gives a single entry per CDR3 protein. In the table there are around 230,000 distinct CDR3 sequences, approximately 15% of which are singletons. Germline V CDR1 and CDR2: MNHEY, SVGEGT. V was pared by 1 base and J by 3 bases, with 11 bases of the junction left unmatched. The CDR3 spans 18 residues. The receptor's source is a male patient between 2 and 15 years old who had a stem cell transplant for acute lymphoblastic leukemia, so the T cells may come from the graft donor. This specimen was PBMCs, mostly from graft donor cells, taken 360 days after TCRalphabeta/CD19-depleted stem cell transplant. V usage is TRBV6-2 or TRBV6-3 and J usage is TRBJ2-1; 8 bases align to TRBD1. CDR3: CASSYLPLTGVNYNEQFF. The CDR3 DNA sequence: TGTGCCAGCAGTTACTTACCCTTGACAGGGGTGAACTACAATGAGCAGTTCTTC.